Reported below is one TCR beta chain. Its specificity is not known. This sample stems from a study of shared clonotypes between healthy human individuals. Study-wide points: Among donors, clonotype sharing was expected to be affected by sequencing depth.

From germline, CDR1 is SGDLS and CDR2 YYNGEE. V was clipped by 0 bases and J by 0 bases, with 6 bases between them. There are 15 residues in the CDR3. TCRdb's copy holds only in-frame clones and misses some; the assay was immunoSEQ multiplex PCR. This table has approximately 500,000 clones, over 75% appearing once. This TCR derives from a woman between 35 and 50 years old in good health. Some clones in this sample may be carry-over from other donors' samples. The sample taken for sequencing was PBMCs. The chain uses TRBV9 and TRBJ2-2; D not certain. The CDR3 DNA reads TGTGCCAGCAGCGTAGACCCACCGAACACCGGGGAGCTGTTTTTT. It specifies CASSVDPPNTGELFF.